The present T cell receptor (beta chain) was sequenced within a study of blood T cell repertoires in COVID-19. Study-wide context: COVID-19 samples collected from the United States, Italy and Spain covered acute and convalescent phases. The cDNA or gDNA used as material had been derived from T cells, B-cell-depleted T cells, or PBMCs.

In the original analysis: Amplified reference gene primers provided the basis for estimating nucleated cell counts. TCRdb keeps only in-frame clones here, not all; method: immunoSEQ multiplex PCR. That table is the source of V, J and clone size, and D and trimming were worked out from the DNA. The sample holds a few hundred thousand clones, 80% to 90% seen once. The CDR3 runs 15 residues. Losses at the gene ends were 6 bases for V and 4 bases for J; bases not matched to a gene: 9. The germline gives CDR1 SGHRS, CDR2 YFSETQ. The material sequenced was peripheral blood. The source of this sequence is a woman aged 50 to 60 with COVID-19, enrolled during active disease. The gene calls are TRBV5-1 and TRBJ1-1; TRBD1 matches at 10 bases. In DNA form, the CDR3 reads TGCGCCAGCAAAGACAGGGGGCGTTGGGGCACTGAAGCTTTCTTT. It is translated as CASKDRGRWGTEAFF.